This T cell receptor beta chain originates from a study of Graves' ophthalmopathy and Graves' hyperthyroidism. Whole-study findings and limits: Built on 13 signatures, a model told ophthalmopathy apart from stable hyperthyroidism with around 90% sensitivity and 70% to 82% specificity.

The CDR3 has 15 amino acids. V shed 6 bases and J shed 1 base, with 15 bases lying between them. Looked up from germline, CDR1 is MGHDK and CDR2 is SYGVNS. From RNA, the CDR3 regions of TCR beta chains were amplified and sequenced. RT-PCR in the first round used HTBI primers; a second-round multiplex PCR followed. TCRdb ran MiXCR on the multiplex PCR reads and lists one entry per CDR3 protein. Found here are about 740,000 distinct CDR3 sequences, roughly two fifths of them singletons; the top ten hold 44%. Worth noting for this clonotype: Antigen unknown.

Moderate-to-severe activity, CAS ≥3, NOSPECS ≥4 and a duration under 3 months were seen in donors with ophthalmopathy. Certain patients were not enrolled. These were patients with other autoimmune diseases, uncontrolled infections, pregnancy or lactation. Clinical symptoms, serum thyroxine, TRAb, thyroid ultrasound and orbital computed tomography determined diagnosis. Sequenced: peripheral blood. V and J are TRBV25-1 and TRBJ1-1, with D possibly matching TRBD1 (5 bases). This receptor was obtained from an adult man with Graves' ophthalmopathy. CDR3 in amino acids: CASSYPGAANTEAFF. The CDR3 DNA sequence: TGTGCCAGCAGCTATCCCGGGGCAGCGAACACTGAAGCTTTCTTT. Filled out from reference TRBV25-1 and TRBJ1-1, the complete variable domain reads EADIYQTPRYLVIGTGKKITLECSQTMGHDKMYWYQQDPGMELHLIHYSYGVNSTEKGDLSSESTVSRIRTEHFPLTLESARPSHTSQYLCASSYPGAANTEAFFGQGTRLTVV.